The 5 T cell receptor beta chains given below trace back to one sample, sequenced in a study of T cell responses to AZD1222 COVID-19 vaccine. The repertoire was sequenced with immunoSEQ multiplex PCR; TCRdb's copy has only in-frame clones and lacks some. This repertoire shows roughly 65,000 clones, approximately 91% found once; its top ten account for roughly 7.3%. The source was peripheral blood, collected on day 0 of AZD1222 vaccination. The receptor set was obtained from an adult in good health.

The chain uses TRBV6-4 and TRBJ1-1; D call uncertain. Between the trimmed V and J ends, which lost 0 bases and 7 bases, there was a span of 9 bases. CDR3 size: 13 residues. Per germline, CDR1 MRHNA and CDR2 SNTAGT. CDR3 protein: CASSDSGGFEAFF. The CDR3 region has the DNA TGTGCCAGCAGTGACTCGGGAGGATTTGAAGCTTTCTTT.

V and J are TRBV11-3 and TRBJ2-1; D is perhaps TRBD2 (6 bases). Trimming took 1 base from V and 0 from J, leaving 7 bases between them. The CDR3 is 15 residues long. Germline V gene lookup returns CDR1 SGHNT and CDR2 YENEEA. CDR3 DNA sequence: TGTGCCAGCAGCTTAGCCGGGAGCTCCTACAATGAGCAGTTCTTC. It encodes CASSLAGSSYNEQFF.

The chain combines TRBV7-9 with TRBJ2-7, with 7 bases fitting TRBD1. After removal of 7 bases from V and 0 bases from J, the junction contained 9 bases not matched to a gene. Per the germline V gene, CDR1 is SEHNR and CDR2 is FQNEAQ (reference sequence). The CDR3 extends over 15 amino acids. The CDR3 nucleotides are TGTGCCAGCATTGCAAACAGGGGCACCTCCTACGAGCAGTACTTC. This gives the protein CASIANRGTSYEQYF. Full variable domain (missing parts from reference TRBV7-9 and TRBJ2-7): DTGVSQNPRHKITKRGQNVTFRCDPISEHNRLYWYRQTLGQGPEFLTYFQNEAQLEKSRLLSDRFSAERPKGSFSTLEIQRTEQGDSAMYLCASIANRGTSYEQYFGPGTRLTVT.

The gene calls are TRBV30 and TRBJ1-4, with 11 positions matching TRBD1. CDR1 and CDR2 (germline): GTSNPN, SVGIG (reference sequence). The CDR3 extends over 15 amino acids. Germline trimming cut 2 bases from V and 7 bases from J; bases unmatched to any gene: 6. DNA of the CDR3: TGTGCCTGGAGTCCTGGACAGGGGGCGCCTGAAAAACTGTTTTTT. Its translation: CAWSPGQGAPEKLFF.

The gene calls are TRBV7-3 and TRBJ2-1; 9 bases align to TRBD2. The length of the CDR3 is 17 residues. The V segment lost 5 bases and the J segment 2 bases; nucleotides outside the gene matches: 10. CDR1 and CDR2 (germline): SGHTA, FQGTGA. The CDR3 region has the DNA TGTGCCAGCAGCCCGGCAGATCTAGCGGGAACCTACAATGAGCAGTTCTTC. It encodes CASSPADLAGTYNEQFF.